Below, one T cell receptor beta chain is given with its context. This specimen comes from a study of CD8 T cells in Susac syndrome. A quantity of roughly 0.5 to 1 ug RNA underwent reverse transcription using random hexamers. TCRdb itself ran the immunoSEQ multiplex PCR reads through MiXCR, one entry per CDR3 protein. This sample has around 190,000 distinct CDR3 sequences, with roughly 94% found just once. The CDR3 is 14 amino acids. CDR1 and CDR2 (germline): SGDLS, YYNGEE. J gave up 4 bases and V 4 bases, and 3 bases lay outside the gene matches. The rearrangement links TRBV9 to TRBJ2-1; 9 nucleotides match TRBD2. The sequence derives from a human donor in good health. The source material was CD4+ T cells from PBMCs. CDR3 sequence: CASSISGSYNEQFF. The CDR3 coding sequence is TGTGCCAGCAGCATTAGCGGGAGTTACAATGAGCAGTTCTTC.